The clone carrying this T cell receptor (beta chain) has only a few counts. Its cognate antigen is unknown. These data are taken from a study of molecular identifiers for immune sequencing clone quantification. Study-wide points: More than 98% of effector molecules, versus under 1% of naive-cell molecules, belonged to clones above 20 RNA copies. Detectable among about a million naive cells, according to reports, was Jurkat TCR RNA spiked in from one cell.

This CDR3 contains 15 residues. Sorted inputs of about 19,000 to 1,100,000 cells, with 10%, 30% or 50% RNA, yielded naive CD8 libraries. One entry per CDR3 protein results from TCRdb running MiXCR on the PCR reads. The sample lists approximately 100,000 distinct CDR3 sequences; around a third were seen once. This clonotype was sampled from a human donor in good health. Some libraries in this study had Jurkat cell RNA spiked in. The sample taken for sequencing was naive CD8+ T cells from blood, with Jurkat cell RNA spiked in. Subset meaning: FACS-sorted CD8+CD4-CCR7+CD45RA+ naive T cells. The rearrangement uses TRBV21-1 and TRBJ2-3; the D segment call TRBD1 is taken from the table without a DNA check. TRBV21-1 is termed a pseudogene. The CDR3 region has the DNA TGTGCCAGCAGCAAAGTGGAGGGGGGAGCAGATACGCAGTATTTT. Its protein is CASSKVEGGADTQYF.